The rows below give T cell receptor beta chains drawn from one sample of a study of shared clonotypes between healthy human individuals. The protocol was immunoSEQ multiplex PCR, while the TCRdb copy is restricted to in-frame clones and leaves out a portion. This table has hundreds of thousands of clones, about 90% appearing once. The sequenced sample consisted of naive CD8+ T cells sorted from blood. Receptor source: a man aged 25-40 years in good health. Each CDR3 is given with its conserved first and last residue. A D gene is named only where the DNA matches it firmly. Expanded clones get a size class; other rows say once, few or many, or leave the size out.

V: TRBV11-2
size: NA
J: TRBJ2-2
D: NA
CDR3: CASTLVSFTGELFF
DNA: TGTGCCAGCACCTTAGTGAGTTTCACCGGGGAGCTGTTTTTT

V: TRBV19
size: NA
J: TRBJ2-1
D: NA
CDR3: CASSRGRYTNEQFF
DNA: TGTGCCAGTAGTAGGGGTCGCTACACCAATGAGCAGTTCTTC

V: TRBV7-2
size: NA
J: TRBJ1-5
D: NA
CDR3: CASSFLGVEQPQHF
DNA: TGTGCCAGCAGCTTTTTGGGGGTCGAGCAGCCCCAGCATTTT

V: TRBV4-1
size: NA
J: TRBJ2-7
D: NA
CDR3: CASSPRDPEHTYEQYF
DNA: TGCGCCAGCAGCCCCCGGGACCCCGAACATACCTACGAGCAGTACTTC

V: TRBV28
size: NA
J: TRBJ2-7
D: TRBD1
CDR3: CASSEIWTGALYEQYF
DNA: TGTGCCAGCAGCGAAATTTGGACAGGGGCCCTTTACGAGCAGTACTTC

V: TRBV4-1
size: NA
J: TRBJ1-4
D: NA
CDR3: CASSQAGDPNEKLFF
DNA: TGCGCCAGCAGCCAAGCAGGGGACCCTAATGAAAAACTGTTTTTT

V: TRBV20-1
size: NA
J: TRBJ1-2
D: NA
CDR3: CSARALHGYTF
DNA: TGCAGTGCTAGGGCACTTCATGGCTACACCTTC

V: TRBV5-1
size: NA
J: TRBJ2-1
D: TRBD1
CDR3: CASTSGQGTGQFF
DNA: TGCGCCAGCACCAGCGGACAGGGAACGGGGCAGTTCTTC

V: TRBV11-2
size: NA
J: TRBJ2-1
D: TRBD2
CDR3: CASSLELAGGRDEQFF
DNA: TGTGCCAGCAGCTTGGAACTAGCGGGAGGCCGTGATGAGCAGTTCTTC

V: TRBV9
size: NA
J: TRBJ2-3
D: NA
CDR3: CASSVAGEGPDTQYF
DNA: TGTGCCAGCAGCGTAGCTGGTGAAGGACCAGATACGCAGTATTTT

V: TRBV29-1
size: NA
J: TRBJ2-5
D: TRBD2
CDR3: CSAATSGAIQETQYF
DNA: TGCAGCGCTGCCACTAGCGGGGCAATCCAAGAGACCCAGTACTTC

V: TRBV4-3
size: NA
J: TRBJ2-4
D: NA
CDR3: CASSQGGVNIQYF
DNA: TGCGCCAGCAGCCAAGGCGGTGTAAACATTCAGTACTTC

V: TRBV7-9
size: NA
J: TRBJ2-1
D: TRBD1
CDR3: CASSPQGETRGFF
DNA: TGTGCCAGCAGCCCGCAGGGGGAGACTCGAGGGTTCTTC

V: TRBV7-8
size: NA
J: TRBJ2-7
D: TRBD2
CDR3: CASSPGLASSYEQYF
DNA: TGTGCCAGCAGCCCCGGACTAGCGAGCTCCTACGAGCAGTACTTC

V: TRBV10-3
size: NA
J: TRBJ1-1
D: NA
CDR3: CAIIDSMNTEAFF
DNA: TGTGCCATCATTGATTCCATGAACACTGAAGCTTTCTTT

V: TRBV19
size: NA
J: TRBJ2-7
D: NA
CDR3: CASSKATSYEQYF
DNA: TGTGCCAGTAGTAAAGCAACCTCCTACGAGCAGTACTTC

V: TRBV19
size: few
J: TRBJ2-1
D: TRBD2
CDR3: CASSIGARQAGLSYNEQFF
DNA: TGTGCCAGTAGTATAGGGGCACGACAAGCGGGGCTCTCCTACAATGAGCAGTTCTTC

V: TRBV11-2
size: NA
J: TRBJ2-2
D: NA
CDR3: CASSLFQGLSTGELFF
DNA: TGTGCCAGTTCTCTATTCCAAGGGCTGTCCACCGGGGAGCTGTTTTTT

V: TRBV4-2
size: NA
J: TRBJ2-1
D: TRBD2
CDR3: CASSQDLLGTSGRNPNEQFF
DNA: TGTGCCAGCAGCCAAGATTTACTGGGGACTAGCGGGAGGAACCCCAATGAGCAGTTCTTC

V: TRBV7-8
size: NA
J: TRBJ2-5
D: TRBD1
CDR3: CASTETTGGWETQYF
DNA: TGTGCCAGCACCGAAACAACAGGGGGCTGGGAGACCCAGTACTTC

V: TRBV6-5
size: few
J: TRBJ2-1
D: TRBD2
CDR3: CASSLADTYNEQFF
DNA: TGTGCCAGCAGTCTAGCGGACACCTACAATGAGCAGTTCTTC

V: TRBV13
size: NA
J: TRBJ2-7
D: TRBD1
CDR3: CASRDRTGVNEQYF
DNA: TGTGCCAGCAGAGACCGGACAGGGGTCAACGAGCAGTACTTC

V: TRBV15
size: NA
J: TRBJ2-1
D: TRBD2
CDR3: CATSPGAGARDEQFF
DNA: TGTGCCACCAGCCCTGGAGCGGGAGCTCGCGATGAGCAGTTCTTC

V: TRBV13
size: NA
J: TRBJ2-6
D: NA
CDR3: CASSLARINSGANVLTF
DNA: TGTGCCAGCAGCTTGGCCAGAATAAACTCTGGGGCCAACGTCCTGACTTTC

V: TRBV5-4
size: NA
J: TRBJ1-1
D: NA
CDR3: CASSSGGRGAEAFF
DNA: TGTGCCAGCAGCTCGGGGGGCCGGGGGGCTGAAGCTTTCTTT

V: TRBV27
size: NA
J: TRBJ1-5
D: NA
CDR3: CASSFMGAVQPQHF
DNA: TGTGCCAGCAGTTTTATGGGGGCAGTTCAGCCCCAGCATTTT

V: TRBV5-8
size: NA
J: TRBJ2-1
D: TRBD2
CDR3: CASSLGREGNLYNEQFF
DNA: TGTGCCAGCAGCTTGGGGCGGGAGGGAAATCTTTACAATGAGCAGTTCTTC

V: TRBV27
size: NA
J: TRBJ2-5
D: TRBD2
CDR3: CASSVGLAAPIYHF
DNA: TGTGCCAGCAGTGTAGGACTAGCGGCCCCAATTTATCACTTC

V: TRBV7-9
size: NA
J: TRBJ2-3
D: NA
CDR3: CASSLFPGTTDTQYF
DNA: TGTGCCAGCAGCTTATTCCCAGGGACCACAGATACGCAGTATTTT

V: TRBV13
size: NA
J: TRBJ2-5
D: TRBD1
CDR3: CASSTRQGSELETQYF
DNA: TGTGCCAGCAGCACCCGACAGGGTAGTGAGTTGGAGACCCAGTACTTC

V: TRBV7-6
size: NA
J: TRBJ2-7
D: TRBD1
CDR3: CASSAGPGQGVYEQYF
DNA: TGTGCCAGCAGCGCCGGACCGGGACAGGGGGTCTACGAGCAGTACTTC

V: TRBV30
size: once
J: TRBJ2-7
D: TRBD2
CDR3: CAWSGASGFYEQYF
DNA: TGTGCCTGGAGTGGCGCTAGCGGGTTCTACGAGCAGTACTTC

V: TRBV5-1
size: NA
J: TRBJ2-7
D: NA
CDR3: CASSLINEQYF
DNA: TGCGCCAGCAGCTTGATCAACGAGCAGTACTTC

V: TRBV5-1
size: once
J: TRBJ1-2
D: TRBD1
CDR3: CASSLVQGARDLYGYTF
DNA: TGCGCCAGCAGCTTGGTCCAGGGGGCCCGCGATCTCTATGGCTACACCTTC

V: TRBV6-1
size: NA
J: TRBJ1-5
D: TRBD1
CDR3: CASSARDRDQPQHF
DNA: TGTGCCAGCAGTGCCCGGGACAGGGATCAGCCCCAGCATTTT

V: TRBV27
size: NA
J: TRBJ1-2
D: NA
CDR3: CASSYDRRSYGYTF
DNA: TGTGCCAGCAGTTATGACAGGCGCAGCTATGGCTACACCTTC

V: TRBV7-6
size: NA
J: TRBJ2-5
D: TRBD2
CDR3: CASSLLLAGQETQYF
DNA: TGTGCCAGCAGCTTATTGCTAGCGGGCCAAGAGACCCAGTACTTC

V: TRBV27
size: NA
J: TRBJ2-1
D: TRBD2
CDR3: CASRGTSENNEQFF
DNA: TGTGCCAGCAGAGGGACTAGCGAAAACAATGAGCAGTTCTTC

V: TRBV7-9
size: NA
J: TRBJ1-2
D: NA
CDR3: CASSPGTSHWGYTF
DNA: TGTGCCAGCAGCCCCGGGACCAGTCACTGGGGCTACACCTTC

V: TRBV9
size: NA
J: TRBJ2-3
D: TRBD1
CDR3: CASSDQGAFTDTQYF
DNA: TGTGCCAGCAGCGACCAGGGGGCCTTCACAGATACGCAGTATTTT

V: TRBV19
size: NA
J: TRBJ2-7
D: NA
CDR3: CASSIEGSGVYEQYF
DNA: TGTGCCAGTAGTATAGAGGGTAGCGGAGTCTACGAGCAGTACTTC

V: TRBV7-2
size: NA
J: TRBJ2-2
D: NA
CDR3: CASSLERVGELFF
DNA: TGTGCCAGCAGCTTAGAGCGGGTCGGGGAGCTGTTTTTT

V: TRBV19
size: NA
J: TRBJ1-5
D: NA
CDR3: CASSMGPSEPQHF
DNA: TGTGCCAGTAGTATGGGCCCATCGGAGCCCCAGCATTTT

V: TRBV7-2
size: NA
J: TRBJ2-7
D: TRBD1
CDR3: CASSLIDRDYEQYF
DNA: TGTGCCAGCAGCTTAATTGACAGGGATTACGAGCAGTACTTC

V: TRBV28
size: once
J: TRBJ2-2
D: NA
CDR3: CASSLGQNTGELFF
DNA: TGTGCCAGCAGTTTAGGACAGAACACCGGGGAGCTGTTTTTT

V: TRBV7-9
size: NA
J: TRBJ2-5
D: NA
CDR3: CASTVIRDTAITQETQYF
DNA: TGTGCCAGCACCGTGATCCGGGACACTGCCATTACCCAAGAGACCCAGTACTTC

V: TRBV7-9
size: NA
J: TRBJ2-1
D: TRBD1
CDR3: CASSLNRGSLNEQFF
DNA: TGTGCCAGCAGCTTAAACAGGGGAAGCCTCAATGAGCAGTTCTTC

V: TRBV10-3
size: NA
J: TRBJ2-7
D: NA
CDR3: CARTDGGFLPRQYF
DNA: TGTGCTCGCACAGATGGGGGATTCTTGCCCCGGCAGTACTTC